Listed below are T cell receptor beta chains from one sample, sequenced in a study of shared clonotypes between healthy human individuals. TCRdb's copy holds only in-frame clones and misses some; the assay was immunoSEQ multiplex PCR. The sample includes over 2,000,000 clones, 80% to 95% of them seen just once. The sequenced material came from naive CD8+ T cells from PBMCs. The receptors were sampled from a man aged 18 to 29 in good health. Some clones in this sample may be carry-over from other donors' samples. Each CDR3 is given with its conserved first and last residue. Each record gives: CDR3 protein, CDR3 DNA, CDR3 length, D gene, V gene, clone size, J gene. A D gene is named only where the DNA matches it firmly. Expanded clones are given a class, and other clones once, few, many or no size at all.

CDR3aa: CASSELSTETQYF
CDR3nt: TGCGCCAGCAGTGAGTTGTCTACGGAGACCCAGTACTTC
len: 13
d_gene: NA
v_gene: TRBV10-1
abundance: NA
j_gene: TRBJ2-5

CDR3aa: CASSLDGAEQYF
CDR3nt: TGTGCCAGCAGCTTAGACGGGGCCGAGCAGTACTTC
len: 12
d_gene: NA
v_gene: TRBV11-2
abundance: NA
j_gene: TRBJ2-7

CDR3aa: CASSLAGGSFGYTF
CDR3nt: TGTGCCAGCAGCTTGGCGGGGGGCTCCTTTGGCTACACCTTC
len: 14
d_gene: NA
v_gene: TRBV5-6
abundance: NA
j_gene: TRBJ1-2

CDR3aa: CASSFYPGRHGYTF
CDR3nt: TGTGCCAGCAGTTTCTACCCAGGCCGGCATGGCTACACCTTC
len: 14
d_gene: NA
v_gene: TRBV27
abundance: NA
j_gene: TRBJ1-2

CDR3aa: CASRPGGVGYEQYF
CDR3nt: TGTGCCAGCAGGCCCGGCGGGGTCGGCTACGAGCAGTACTTC
len: 14
d_gene: NA
v_gene: TRBV28
abundance: NA
j_gene: TRBJ2-7

CDR3aa: CASSFAQAYEQYF
CDR3nt: TGTGCCAGCAGTTTCGCCCAAGCCTACGAGCAGTACTTC
len: 13
d_gene: NA
v_gene: TRBV28
abundance: once
j_gene: TRBJ2-7

CDR3aa: CASSPPRTGELFF
CDR3nt: TGTGCCAGCAGCCCCCCCCGAACCGGGGAGCTGTTTTTT
len: 13
d_gene: NA
v_gene: TRBV28
abundance: NA
j_gene: TRBJ2-2

CDR3aa: CASRRSDTIYF
CDR3nt: TGTGCCAGCAGACGCTCGGACACCATATATTTT
len: 11
d_gene: NA
v_gene: TRBV2
abundance: few
j_gene: TRBJ1-3

CDR3aa: CASSPPALSGRAKNIQYF
CDR3nt: TGTGCCAGCAGTCCCCCGGCCCTGAGCGGGAGGGCCAAAAACATTCAGTACTTC
len: 18
d_gene: TRBD2
v_gene: TRBV27
abundance: NA
j_gene: TRBJ2-4

CDR3aa: CASSLERENYEQYF
CDR3nt: TGTGCCAGCAGCTTGGAGCGGGAGAACTACGAGCAGTACTTC
len: 14
d_gene: TRBD2
v_gene: TRBV5-4
abundance: NA
j_gene: TRBJ2-7

CDR3aa: CASSLSPHRVIPEAFF
CDR3nt: TGTGCCAGCAGTTTGTCCCCCCACAGGGTAATCCCTGAAGCTTTCTTT
len: 16
d_gene: NA
v_gene: TRBV27
abundance: NA
j_gene: TRBJ1-1

CDR3aa: CASSFSPKQGIGEQYF
CDR3nt: TGTGCCAGCAGCTTTTCTCCAAAACAGGGGATAGGTGAGCAGTACTTC
len: 16
d_gene: TRBD1
v_gene: TRBV11-2
abundance: once
j_gene: TRBJ2-7

CDR3aa: CASSFGTSTYEQYF
CDR3nt: TGTGCCAGCAGCTTCGGGACAAGTACCTACGAGCAGTACTTC
len: 14
d_gene: NA
v_gene: TRBV7-2
abundance: NA
j_gene: TRBJ2-7

CDR3aa: CASSEKGASLWTEAFF
CDR3nt: TGTGCCAGCAGTGAAAAGGGGGCGAGCCTATGGACTGAAGCTTTCTTT
len: 16
d_gene: TRBD1
v_gene: TRBV6-1
abundance: NA
j_gene: TRBJ1-1

CDR3aa: CASATGYSNQPQHF
CDR3nt: TGTGCCAGCGCAACCGGGTATAGCAATCAGCCCCAGCATTTT
len: 14
d_gene: NA
v_gene: TRBV7-9
abundance: NA
j_gene: TRBJ1-5

CDR3aa: CASSPQGQGAGEAFF
CDR3nt: TGTGCCAGCAGCCCTCAGGGACAGGGGGCGGGTGAAGCTTTCTTT
len: 15
d_gene: TRBD1
v_gene: TRBV28
abundance: NA
j_gene: TRBJ1-1

CDR3aa: CATSPWDNNQPQHF
CDR3nt: TGTGCCACCAGCCCCTGGGACAACAATCAGCCCCAGCATTTT
len: 14
d_gene: NA
v_gene: TRBV15
abundance: NA
j_gene: TRBJ1-5

CDR3aa: CASSPRDKYTGELFF
CDR3nt: TGTGCCAGCAGCCCAAGGGACAAGTACACCGGGGAGCTGTTTTTT
len: 15
d_gene: NA
v_gene: TRBV7-8
abundance: NA
j_gene: TRBJ2-2

CDR3aa: CASSLPGQGVNEQFF
CDR3nt: TGTGCCAGCAGCTTGCCGGGACAGGGGGTAAATGAGCAGTTCTTC
len: 15
d_gene: TRBD1
v_gene: TRBV11-3
abundance: once
j_gene: TRBJ2-1

CDR3aa: CASSSRDSNQPQHF
CDR3nt: TGTGCCAGCAGCAGCCGGGACAGCAATCAGCCCCAGCATTTT
len: 14
d_gene: NA
v_gene: TRBV28
abundance: NA
j_gene: TRBJ1-5

CDR3aa: CASSESGVSSYEQYF
CDR3nt: TGTGCCAGCAGTGAATCCGGGGTGAGCTCCTACGAGCAGTACTTC
len: 15
d_gene: NA
v_gene: TRBV25-1
abundance: NA
j_gene: TRBJ2-7

CDR3aa: CASSPRTEQEAFF
CDR3nt: TGTGCCAGCAGTCCCCGGACGGAACAGGAAGCTTTCTTT
len: 13
d_gene: NA
v_gene: TRBV27
abundance: NA
j_gene: TRBJ1-1

CDR3aa: CASSARPGQGSTDTQYF
CDR3nt: TGTGCCAGCAGCGCCCGACCGGGACAGGGCAGCACAGATACGCAGTATTTT
len: 17
d_gene: TRBD1
v_gene: TRBV11-3
abundance: NA
j_gene: TRBJ2-3

CDR3aa: CASSLFQGPPRGYTF
CDR3nt: TGCGCCAGCAGCTTGTTTCAGGGCCCACCTAGAGGCTACACCTTC
len: 15
d_gene: NA
v_gene: TRBV5-1
abundance: NA
j_gene: TRBJ1-2

CDR3aa: CASSLVSSGYTGELFF
CDR3nt: TGTGCCAGCAGCTTAGTTTCTAGCGGTTACACCGGGGAGCTGTTTTTT
len: 16
d_gene: TRBD2
v_gene: TRBV7-8
abundance: NA
j_gene: TRBJ2-2

CDR3aa: CASREGLGEYNEQFF
CDR3nt: TGTGCCAGCAGAGAAGGACTAGGGGAATACAATGAGCAGTTCTTC
len: 15
d_gene: TRBD2
v_gene: TRBV7-3
abundance: NA
j_gene: TRBJ2-1

CDR3aa: CASSETGYFQPQHF
CDR3nt: TGTGCCAGCAGCGAGACAGGGTATTTTCAGCCCCAGCATTTT
len: 14
d_gene: TRBD1
v_gene: TRBV6-1
abundance: NA
j_gene: TRBJ1-5

CDR3aa: CASSAAYEQYF
CDR3nt: TGTGCCAGCAGTGCTGCCTACGAGCAGTACTTC
len: 11
d_gene: NA
v_gene: TRBV2
abundance: NA
j_gene: TRBJ2-7

CDR3aa: CASTDTNGETGELFF
CDR3nt: TGTGCCAGCACCGATACTAATGGGGAAACCGGGGAGCTGTTTTTT
len: 15
d_gene: NA
v_gene: TRBV11-2
abundance: NA
j_gene: TRBJ2-2